These 29 T cell receptor beta chains were sequenced from one sample in a study of hypomethylating agent response in myelodysplastic syndrome. Clones were read by immunoSEQ multiplex PCR, and TCRdb kept only the in-frame ones, dropping some. The sample has 2,500 to 3,500 clones, less than 85% seen once; the top ten hold roughly 28%. The sample consisted of bone marrow, taken before or after starting hypomethylating agent treatment for myelodysplastic syndrome (not recorded which). The receptors shown here come from a human donor with myelodysplastic syndrome.

The count of this clone is one. The chain recombines TRBV7-6 with TRBJ1-1; D is possibly TRBD1 (5 bases). The CDR3 contains 14 residues. With 5 bases removed from V and 4 bases from J, the gap between germline ends came to 14 bases. From germline, CDR1 is SGHVS and CDR2 FNYEAQ. CDR3 in DNA: TGTGCCAGCAGCCGATCTGGGGGGAGCACTGAAGCTTTCTTT. It codes for CASSRSGGSTEAFF.

This rearrangement joins TRBV7-9 to TRBJ1-1; D is perhaps TRBD1 (6 bases). V was pared by 1 base and J by 1 base, with 10 bases between. CDR1 and CDR2 (germline): SEHNR, FQNEAQ (reference sequence). CDR3 length: 15 amino acids. This chain's CDR3 is CASSLGGPGNTEAFF. CDR3 DNA sequence: TGTGCCAGCAGCTTAGGGGGGCCAGGGAACACTGAAGCTTTCTTT.

This chain joins TRBV12-5 and TRBJ1-4; TRBD1 aligns across 11 bases. V lost 0 bases and J lost 0; bases outside the gene matches: 3. CDR3 length: 18 residues. Germline V CDR1 and CDR2: LGHNT, FRNRAP. CDR3 coding DNA: TGTGCTAGTGGTTTGGTACGGGACAGGGGGGCAACTAATGAAAAACTGTTTTTT. This codes for CASGLVRDRGATNEKLFF.

The chain uses TRBV30 and TRBJ1-1; no firm D call. Trimming took off 0 bases at V and 3 bases at J, with 8 bases between the two ends. The germline gives CDR1 GTSNPN, CDR2 SVGIG (reference sequence). The CDR3 length is 13 residues. In DNA, the CDR3 is TGTGCCTGGAGTGTACGTTCTGACACTGAAGCTTTCTTT. Its translation is CAWSVRSDTEAFF. Full variable domain (missing parts from reference TRBV30 and TRBJ1-1): SQTIHQWPATLVQPVGSPLSLECTVEGTSNPNLYWYRQAAGRGLQLLFYSVGIGQISSEVPQNLSASRPQDRQFILSSKKLLLSDSGFYLCAWSVRSDTEAFFGQGTRLTVV.

The table lists this clone with a count of one. V and J are TRBV7-8 and TRBJ2-5; 9 nucleotides agree with TRBD2. CDR3 length: 12 residues. Germline CDR1 reads SGHVS; CDR2 reads FQNEAQ. Trimming cost V 5 bases and J 5 bases; bases outside gene matches: 0. The CDR3 loop is CASSSGRETQYF. CDR3 bases: TGTGCCAGCAGCAGCGGGAGGGAGACCCAGTACTTC.

V usage is TRBV11-3 and J usage is TRBJ2-1; possibly TRBD1 or TRBD2 for D (5 bases each). In germline, CDR1 is SGHNT, CDR2 YENEEA. Trimming removed 3 bases at V and 0 bases at J, with 9 bases between. The CDR3 loop spans 15 amino acids. DNA for the CDR3: TGTGCCAGCAGCTTTGGGGGAAGCTCCTACAATGAGCAGTTCTTC. It translates to CASSFGGSSYNEQFF.

This CDR3 is CASSQSDPSGGYTF. In DNA form, the CDR3 reads TGTGCCAGCAGCCAATCTGACCCCAGTGGTGGCTACACCTTC. The V gene is TRBV16, the J gene TRBJ1-2; D not certain. V lost 0 bases and J 7 bases, leaving 12 bases between the germline ends. Germline CDR1 reads KGHSY; CDR2 reads FQNENV. This CDR3 spans 14 amino acids.

This clone was recorded only once. The genes are TRBV10-1 and TRBJ1-1; possible D gene TRBD1, 5 bases. This CDR3 comprises 14 residues. With 6 bases removed from V and 4 bases from J, the gap between germline ends came to 15 bases. From germline, CDR1 is WNHNN and CDR2 SYGVQD (reference sequence). The CDR3 is CASSQAPGATEAFF. As DNA, the CDR3 is TGCGCCAGCAGCCAAGCCCCCGGGGCCACTGAAGCTTTCTTT.

V is TRBV7-2 and J is TRBJ1-3; 7 nucleotides align to TRBD1. CDR1 SGHTA and CDR2 FQGNSA come from the germline V gene. The CDR3 extends over 14 amino acids. J lost 2 bases, V lost 5 bases, and 3 bases had no gene match. CDR3 in amino acids: CASSPQGTGNTIYF. The CDR3 region has the DNA TGTGCCAGCAGCCCACAGGGGACTGGAAACACCATATATTTT.

This chain uses TRBV27 with TRBJ1-4, with D unresolved. The germline V gene encodes CDR1 MNHEY and CDR2 SMNVEV (reference sequence). The CDR3 consists of 13 residues. Trimming pared 0 bases from V and 6 bases from J, leaving 5 bases between. The CDR3 sequence: CASSLSVHEKLFF. As DNA, the CDR3 is TGTGCCAGCAGTTTATCGGTGCATGAAAAACTGTTTTTT.

The gene calls are TRBV9 and TRBJ2-1; TRBD2 matches at 12 bases. CDR1 is SGDLS, CDR2 YYNGEE, per germline. Germline trimming cut 4 bases from V and 4 bases from J; bases unmatched to any gene: 3. The CDR3 extends over 15 amino acids. The CDR3 DNA reads as TGTGCCAGCAGCCCTAGCGGGAGGGGATACAATGAGCAGTTCTTC. Translating it yields CASSPSGRGYNEQFF.

V is TRBV29-1 and J is TRBJ1-2; D is uncertain. With 6 bases removed from V and 5 bases from J, the gap between germline ends came to 13 bases. The CDR3 length is 12 residues. Germline V CDR1 and CDR2: SQVTM, ANQGSEA. DNA of the CDR3: TGCAGCGTCGAACACCAACCTTATGGCTACACCTTC. This gives the protein CSVEHQPYGYTF.

V usage is TRBV19 and J usage is TRBJ1-1, with D possibly TRBD1 on 5 matching bases. The CDR3 is 12 residues long. Trimming took off 6 bases at V and 8 bases at J, with 13 bases between the two ends. Germline V lookup: CDR1 LNHDA, CDR2 SQIVND (reference sequence). This CDR3 reads CASRTPGSEAFF. DNA for the CDR3: TGTGCCAGTAGGACCCCAGGGTCCGAAGCTTTCTTT.

The V gene is TRBV19, the J gene TRBJ1-5; D is uncertain. V lost 4 bases, J lost 4 bases, and 14 bases lay in between. The V gene's germline CDR1 is LNHDA and CDR2 SQIVND (reference sequence). This CDR3 region has 15 residues. The CDR3 loop reads CASSRMFLGNQPQHF. The DNA for the CDR3 is TGTGCCAGTAGTAGAATGTTTCTCGGAAATCAGCCCCAGCATTTT. The full variable domain, its missing parts supplied by reference TRBV19 and TRBJ1-5, is DGGITQSPKYLFRKEGQNVTLSCEQNLNHDAMYWYRQDPGQGLRLIYYSQIVNDFQKGDIAEGYSVSREKKESFPLTVTSAQKNPTAFYLCASSRMFLGNQPQHFGDGTRLSIL.

The CDR3 region has the DNA TGTGCCAGCAGCCCGCTCCTGACAGCAATGAACACTGAAGCTTTCTTT. It encodes CASSPLLTAMNTEAFF. The chain uses TRBV28 and TRBJ1-1; weak D call: TRBD1 (5 bases). The CDR3 totals 16 residues. CDR1 is MDHEN, CDR2 SYDVKM, per germline. V gave up 6 bases and J gave up 0 bases, with 17 bases separating them.

The chain employs TRBV15 and TRBJ2-3; 7 bases agree with TRBD2. Per the germline V gene, CDR1 is LNHNV and CDR2 is YYDKDF (reference sequence). V lost 4 bases and J lost 5; bases outside the gene matches: 9. The CDR3 is 15 residues long. As DNA, the CDR3 is TGTGCCACCAGCACGAGGCGGGAGAACGTAGATACGCAGTATTTT. Protein product: CATSTRRENVDTQYF. Full variable domain (outside the CDR3, taken from reference TRBV15 and TRBJ2-3): DAMVIQNPRYQVTQFGKPVTLSCSQTLNHNVMYWYQQKSSQAPKLLFHYYDKDFNNEADTPDNFQSRRPNTSFCFLDIRSPGLGDTAMYLCATSTRRENVDTQYFGPGTRLTVL.

This chain uses TRBV5-4 with TRBJ2-7; 10 nucleotides line up with TRBD2. V was clipped by 8 bases and J by 2 bases; unmatched bases: 16. Germline CDR1 and CDR2: SGHNT and YYREEE (reference sequence). The CDR3 extends over 17 amino acids. This chain's CDR3 is CASTGRASGSFTYEQYF. The CDR3 DNA follows: TGTGCCAGTACAGGGAGGGCTAGCGGGAGCTTTACCTACGAGCAGTACTTC.

This clone was detected only a few times. The V call is TRBV7-3, the J call TRBJ2-7, with D perhaps matching TRBD1 or TRBD2 (7 bases each). V dropped 5 bases and J dropped 6 bases, with 23 bases sitting between them. The germline gives CDR1 SGHTA, CDR2 FQGTGA. CDR3 length equals 16 residues. CDR3 amino acids: CASSLGGGSTGPEQYF. The CDR3 nucleotides read TGTGCCAGCAGCCTAGGGGGGGGCTCGACAGGGCCCGAGCAGTACTTC.

This chain uses TRBV4-3 with TRBJ1-3; D not certain. V was trimmed by 2 bases and J by 2 bases, leaving 16 bases between them. The CDR3 totals 17 residues. Germline lookup yields CDR1 LGHNA and CDR2 YSLEER. CDR3 amino acids: CASSQNPPVSPGNTIYF. The CDR3 region has the DNA TGCGCCAGCAGCCAAAACCCGCCAGTTAGCCCTGGAAACACCATATATTTT.

The CDR3 region is CASSFSTGGTYEQYF. The CDR3 nucleotides read TGTGCCAGCAGTTTTTCTACAGGGGGGACCTACGAGCAGTACTTC. The chain couples TRBV6-6 to TRBJ2-7; 8 bases line up with TRBD1. The J segment lost 2 bases and the V segment lost 4 bases, leaving 7 bases of the junction unmatched. Germline CDR1 reads MNHNY; CDR2 reads SVGAGI (reference sequence). This CDR3 is 15 amino acids long.

The chain links TRBV4-2 to TRBJ1-2; TRBD1 matches 10 bases. Looked up from germline, CDR1 is LGHNA and CDR2 is YNFKEQ. The CDR3 runs to 14 residues. Germline trimming cut 5 bases from V and 8 bases from J; bases unmatched to any gene: 8. In nucleotides, the CDR3 is TGTGCCAGCAGCTCCTCCGGGACAGGGGAAGGCTACACCTTC. Its protein is CASSSSGTGEGYTF.

This clone was observed once. The V gene is TRBV19, the J gene TRBJ2-1; 12 nucleotides agree with TRBD2. The CDR3 has 16 amino acids. Losses at the gene ends were 4 bases for V and 0 bases for J; bases not matched to a gene: 1. CDR1 and CDR2 from the germline V gene are LNHDA and SQIVND (reference sequence). The CDR3 DNA sequence: TGTGCCAGTAGTAAGGGACTAGCGGGCTCCTACAATGAGCAGTTCTTC. Translated, it gives CASSKGLAGSYNEQFF.

This clone was detected once. The rearrangement uses TRBV7-8 and TRBJ2-5; D is unresolved. Germline CDR1 SGHVS, CDR2 FQNEAQ. The CDR3 runs to 16 residues. The V and J ends lost 1 base and 2 bases respectively, with 14 bases between them. The CDR3 DNA reads as TGTGCCAGCAGCTTAGGCCCTCGGGCAGGTCAAGAGACCCAGTACTTC. It codes for CASSLGPRAGQETQYF.

The chain has TRBV5-1 and TRBJ1-2; 9 nucleotides agree with TRBD1. Germline trimming cut 4 bases from V and 6 bases from J; bases unmatched to any gene: 7. The length of the CDR3 is 14 residues. Germline CDR1 is SGHRS and CDR2 is YFSETQ. Here the CDR3 DNA reads TGCGCCAGCAGCCTCTGGACAGGGGAGGATGGCTACACCTTC. Amino acid sequence: CASSLWTGEDGYTF.

V is TRBV19 and J is TRBJ1-1, with D tentatively TRBD1 (6 bases). Per germline, CDR1 LNHDA and CDR2 SQIVND (reference sequence). This CDR3 has 15 residues. V lost 6 bases to trimming and J lost 1 base, with 15 bases between them. CDR3 sequence: CASREWGGRNTEAFF. Here the CDR3 DNA reads TGTGCCAGTAGGGAATGGGGGGGGCGGAACACTGAAGCTTTCTTT.

The chain employs TRBV5-1 and TRBJ1-6, with 8 bases aligning to TRBD1. The V and J ends lost 2 bases and 10 bases, in that order; junction bases with no gene match: 8. Germline V lookup: CDR1 SGHRS, CDR2 YFSETQ. This CDR3 is built from 15 residues. CDR3 nucleotide sequence: TGCGCCAGCAGCTTAGAACAGGGGGGGATCTCACCCCTCCACTTT. This translates into CASSLEQGGISPLHF.

The chain couples TRBV6-5 to TRBJ2-5, with 9 bases matching TRBD1. Trimming at V came to 10 bases and at J to 2 bases, leaving 11 bases not matched to a gene. Germline V gives CDR1 MNHEY, CDR2 SVGAGI. The CDR3 has 15 residues. The CDR3 sequence: CATSLVGQGQETQYF. The CDR3 DNA is TGTGCCACTTCGCTCGTAGGACAGGGGCAAGAGACCCAGTACTTC.

This sequence joins TRBV27 and TRBJ1-1, with 8 bases aligning to TRBD1. The CDR3 consists of 16 residues. The V gene's germline CDR1 is MNHEY and CDR2 SMNVEV (reference sequence). Germline trimming cut 2 bases from V and 1 base from J; bases unmatched to any gene: 6. The CDR3 DNA reads TGTGCCAGCAGTTTACAGGGGGCTCGGGCGAACACTGAAGCTTTCTTT. It specifies CASSLQGARANTEAFF.

The V gene is TRBV4-1, the J gene TRBJ2-4; 8 bases are shared with TRBD1. The CDR3 totals 14 residues. The V gene's germline CDR1 is MGHRA and CDR2 YSYEKL. V lost 3 bases, J lost 7 bases, and 5 bases stayed unmatched. The chain's CDR3 is CASSQEAGGNIQYF. The CDR3 DNA reads TGCGCCAGCAGCCAGGAGGCAGGGGGCAACATTCAGTACTTC.